These 21 T cell receptor beta chains were all obtained from the same sample, sequenced in a study of beta chain features in type 1 diabetes. TCRB transcripts that were expressed got sequenced, as all of the isolated RNA had been reverse transcribed. The data were produced by immunoSEQ multiplex PCR, yet TCRdb's version contains in-frame clones alone and is incomplete. Among about 320,000 clones listed, about 15% were seen once. The sample consisted of central memory CD4+ T cells from blood. The receptors come from a young man in good health.

In its sample, this clone was seen many times. This rearrangement joins TRBV28 to TRBJ1-2; D might be TRBD1 (6 bases). CDR1 MDHEN and CDR2 SYDVKM come from the germline V gene. The CDR3 loop spans 12 amino acids. The ends were cut back, 10 bases at V and 5 bases at J, with 14 bases in the middle. In DNA, the CDR3 is TGTGCCATCCAGGACAGTCTGTATGGCTACACCTTC. This translates into CAIQDSLYGYTF.

There are a few counts of this clone. The V call is TRBV30, the J call TRBJ2-3; 8 bases fit TRBD2. The CDR3 runs to 15 residues. Germline V lookup: CDR1 GTSNPN, CDR2 SVGIG (reference sequence). The V segment lost 0 bases and the J segment 4 bases; nucleotides outside the gene matches: 6. CDR3 sequence: CAWSVGTSGADTQYF. The CDR3 DNA reads TGTGCCTGGAGTGTAGGGACTAGTGGGGCAGATACGCAGTATTTT.

This clone was detected a few times. DNA for the CDR3: TGTGCCAGCAGGACCGACAGGGTCTCCGGCTACACCTTC. Translation gives CASRTDRVSGYTF. The chain links TRBV27 to TRBJ1-2, with 7 bases lining up with TRBD1. The CDR3 is 13 amino acids. The germline CDR1 and CDR2 sequences are MNHEY and SMNVEV (reference sequence). V shed 6 bases and J 8 bases; nucleotides not matched to a gene: 9.

The gene calls are TRBV5-4 and TRBJ2-5; D possibly matches TRBD1 or TRBD2 (5 bases each). The V gene's germline CDR1 is SGHNT and CDR2 YYREEE (reference sequence). The CDR3 contains 17 residues. Trimming pared 4 bases from V and 3 bases from J, leaving 22 bases between. DNA of the CDR3: TGTGCCAGCAGCGTTACTCCGACCGGGACGTACGAAGAGACCCAGTACTTC. It yields the protein CASSVTPTGTYEETQYF.

This sequence joins TRBV6-5 and TRBJ2-7; D may be TRBD2 (5 bases). CDR1 is MNHEY and CDR2 is SVGAGI in the germline V gene. CDR3 size: 15 residues. V lost 1 base and J 3 bases, leaving 13 bases between the germline ends. The CDR3: CASSYYPGKNYEQYF. The CDR3 region has the DNA TGTGCCAGCAGTTACTATCCCGGGAAAAACTACGAGCAGTACTTC.

This rearrangement joins TRBV5-1 to TRBJ2-7; D uncertain. Germline CDR1 SGHRS, CDR2 YFSETQ. The CDR3 runs 15 residues. V was pared by 3 bases and J by 1 base, with 14 bases between. The CDR3 sequence is CASSSPAFGSYEQYV. The CDR3 nucleotides are TGCGCCAGCAGCTCCCCAGCCTTTGGGTCCTACGAGCAGTACGTC.

This chain uses TRBV5-6 with TRBJ2-2, with unresolved D. V was clipped by 3 bases and J by 6 bases, with 21 bases between them. Germline V gives CDR1 SGHDT, CDR2 YYEEEE. The CDR3 extends over 17 amino acids. The CDR3: CASSSRHSRSGSGELFF. In DNA, the CDR3 is TGTGCCAGCAGCTCCCGCCACAGCCGATCGGGTTCCGGGGAGCTGTTTTTT.

This clone has a handful of counts. The chain carries TRBV7-2 and TRBJ1-3, with D perhaps TRBD1 (5 bases). V lost 2 bases and J 2 bases, leaving 13 bases between the germline ends. The CDR3 contains 16 residues. Germline V gene data show CDR1 as SGHTA and CDR2 as FQGNSA. CDR3 nucleotides: TGTGCCAGCAGCTTATCTATAGGGGTAGCTGGAAACACCATATATTTT. Translation: CASSLSIGVAGNTIYF.

This clone was found a few times. This rearrangement joins TRBV7-8 to TRBJ2-5; D is possibly TRBD1 (5 bases). This CDR3 is 15 amino acids long. Trimming took 0 bases from V and 2 from J, leaving 10 bases between them. Germline V gives CDR1 SGHVS, CDR2 FQNEAQ. This CDR3 is CASSLASQGQETQYF. Written as DNA, the CDR3 is TGTGCCAGCAGCTTAGCTAGCCAGGGTCAAGAGACCCAGTACTTC.

V gene TRBV19 combines with J gene TRBJ1-2; D gene unclear. Trimming shortened V by 4 bases and J by 3 bases, and 9 bases separated the two germline ends. The CDR3 covers 13 residues. In germline, CDR1 is LNHDA, CDR2 SQIVND (reference sequence). As DNA, the CDR3 is TGTGCCAGTAGTACTCGACGGGACTATGGCTACACCTTC. Protein sequence: CASSTRRDYGYTF.

This rearrangement joins TRBV6-1 to TRBJ1-4; the D is unclear. Germline-derived CDR1 and CDR2 are MNHNS and SASEGT. The CDR3 is 13 residues long. V lost 8 bases, J lost 8 bases, and 15 bases lay in between. Written as DNA, the CDR3 is TGTGCCAGCGCCCGGGAGAGAAAAGAAAAACTGTTTTTT. Protein sequence: CASARERKEKLFF.

This clone was seen more than once but under ten times. The J gene is TRBJ2-5, the V gene TRBV4-2; no clear D gene. Germline V gene data show CDR1 as LGHNA and CDR2 as YNFKEQ. V lost 1 base to trimming and J lost 5 bases, with 11 bases between them. The CDR3 sequence is 14 residues long. CDR3 region: CASSQGPEWETQYF. The CDR3, as DNA: TGTGCCAGCAGCCAAGGTCCGGAGTGGGAGACCCAGTACTTC.

J is TRBJ1-1 and V is TRBV2; D gene ambiguous. With 3 bases removed from V and 2 bases from J, the gap between germline ends came to 10 bases. The length of the CDR3 is 14 residues. Germline V gives CDR1 SNHLY, CDR2 FYNNEI. The CDR3 nucleotides read TGTGCCAGCAGTGAGAGGTTAATAAACACTGAAGCTTTCTTT. This encodes CASSERLINTEAFF.

In this sample, this clone turned up a few times. This rearrangement joins TRBV11-3 to TRBJ2-1; 8 bases match TRBD2. CDR3 size: 16 residues. The germline gives CDR1 SGHNT, CDR2 YENEEA. V dropped 7 bases and J dropped 4; count of bases not matched to a gene: 12. The CDR3 reads CASKKWGTRRYNEQFF. The DNA of the CDR3 is TGTGCCAGCAAAAAATGGGGGACTAGGAGATACAATGAGCAGTTCTTC.

The rearrangement uses TRBV6-6 and TRBJ2-2; the D gene is possibly TRBD2 (6 bases). CDR1 is MNHNY, CDR2 SVGAGI, per germline (reference sequence). The CDR3 is 15 residues long. Trimming took 2 bases from V and 4 from J, leaving 11 bases between them. In DNA form, the CDR3 reads TGTGCCAGCAGTTACCCCGGGAGCGGCACCGGGGAGCTGTTTTTT. It yields the protein CASSYPGSGTGELFF.

The rearrangement joins TRBV7-9 to TRBJ2-1; 9 nucleotides agree with TRBD1. V gave up 5 bases and J gave up 2 bases; unmatched junction bases: 7. This CDR3 region has 16 residues. Germline lookup yields CDR1 SEHNR and CDR2 FQNEAQ (reference sequence). The CDR3 coding sequence is TGTGCCAGCAGCAGCGGACAGGGGAGGACCTACAATGAGCAGTTCTTC. Residues: CASSSGQGRTYNEQFF.

The rearrangement links TRBV30 to TRBJ1-5; D might be TRBD1 (6 bases). Germline values: CDR1 GTSNPN, CDR2 SVGIG (reference sequence). The V and J ends lost 2 bases and 8 bases respectively, with 13 bases between them. The CDR3 has 13 residues. CDR3 loop: CAWSRYRDEPQHF. The CDR3 DNA is TGTGCCTGGAGTCGTTACAGGGACGAGCCCCAGCATTTT.

This clone was recorded a few times. The V gene is TRBV7-8, the J gene TRBJ2-7; 8 nucleotides line up with TRBD1. CDR1 and CDR2 from the germline V gene are SGHVS and FQNEAQ. Losses at the gene ends were 3 bases for V and 2 bases for J; bases not matched to a gene: 9. The CDR3 has 16 amino acids. The CDR3 region has the DNA TGTGCCAGCAGCTTTTCCACAGGGGGAATCACCTACGAGCAGTACGTC. Protein sequence: CASSFSTGGITYEQYV.

This clone has just a few counts. The genes are TRBV9 and TRBJ2-2; a possible D gene is TRBD1 (5 bases). Germline CDR1 SGDLS, CDR2 YYNGEE. Trimming left V 5 bases short and J 7 bases short, with 12 bases between. This CDR3 region has 13 residues. CDR3 protein: CASRDTRSGELFF. The CDR3 DNA reads as TGTGCCAGCAGGGACACTCGTAGCGGGGAGCTGTTTTTT.

The chain carries TRBV10-2 and TRBJ2-3; 7 nucleotides agree with TRBD1. The CDR3 sequence is 14 residues long. V shed 11 bases and J 0 bases; nucleotides not matched to a gene: 8. CDR1 WSHSY and CDR2 SAAADI come from the germline V gene. The DNA for the CDR3 is TGCGCCTCCAGGGGGACGGGTAGCACAGATACGCAGTATTTT. Protein sequence: CASRGTGSTDTQYF.

This chain joins TRBV2 and TRBJ2-7; D may be TRBD1 or TRBD2 (5 bases each). This CDR3 region has 13 residues. With 8 bases removed from V and 7 bases from J, the gap between germline ends came to 18 bases. In germline, CDR1 is SNHLY, CDR2 FYNNEI. The CDR3 spells CASVAGPRAEQYF. The CDR3 DNA reads as TGTGCCAGCGTGGCGGGCCCCAGGGCGGAGCAGTACTTC. Looking up the rest from reference TRBV2 and TRBJ2-7 gives the full variable domain: EPEVTQTPSHQVTQMGQEVILRCVPISNHLYFYWYRQILGQKVEFLVSFYNNEISEKSEIFDDQFSVERPDGSNFTLKIRSTKLEDSAMYFCASVAGPRAEQYFGPGTRLTVT.